These 6 T cell receptor beta chains came from one sample sequenced in a study of cytomegalovirus exposure and HLA in healthy donors. The PCR ran on 60 Vbeta and 13 Jbeta primers. The protocol was immunoSEQ multiplex PCR, while the TCRdb copy is restricted to in-frame clones and leaves out a portion. The profile shows roughly 200,000 clones, about 89% of them singletons. The sequenced material came from PBMCs. Receptors were obtained from a young man in good health and CMV-seronegative.

This clone turned up a few times. The V gene is TRBV19, the J gene TRBJ1-1, with D possibly matching TRBD1 (5 bases). The germline V gene encodes CDR1 LNHDA and CDR2 SQIVND (reference sequence). V lost 1 base and J 1 base, leaving 13 bases between the germline ends. CDR3 length: 16 amino acids. The CDR3 DNA sequence: TGTGCCAGTAGTATAGGCCCCAGGGCCGAGAACACTGAAGCTTTCTTT. It yields the protein CASSIGPRAENTEAFF.

The chain has TRBV28 and TRBJ1-5; no firm D call. The CDR3 is made up of 14 amino acids. Germline loops: CDR1 MDHEN, CDR2 SYDVKM. V was shortened by 3 bases and J by 6 bases, with 12 bases between the two germline ends. The CDR3 coding sequence is TGTGCCAGCAGTTTGAAAGGAGTAACTCAGCCCCAGCATTTT. Translation: CASSLKGVTQPQHF. The entire variable domain, with the rest obtained from reference TRBV28 and TRBJ1-5, is as follows: DVKVTQSSRYLVKRTGEKVFLECVQDMDHENMFWYRQDPGLGLRLIYFSYDVKMKEKGDIPEGYSVSREKKERFSLILESASTNQTSMYLCASSLKGVTQPQHFGDGTRLSIL.

The chain carries TRBV29-1 and TRBJ1-2, with D possibly matching TRBD1 (6 bases). Per germline, CDR1 SQVTM and CDR2 ANQGSEA. The CDR3 extends over 16 amino acids. Trimming cost V 4 bases and J 0 bases, with 18 bases left between them. CDR3 amino acids: CSVVFTGTSSNYGYTF. The CDR3 DNA reads as TGCAGCGTTGTCTTCACTGGGACATCGTCTAACTATGGCTACACCTTC.

The chain recombines TRBV20-1 with TRBJ2-7, with TRBD1 identical over 7 bases. The V and J ends lost 5 bases and 9 bases, in that order; junction bases with no gene match: 7. Germline CDR1 and CDR2: DFQATT and SNEGSKA (reference sequence). The CDR3 covers 11 residues. The CDR3 sequence: CSALPGGRQYF. The CDR3 DNA reads as TGCAGTGCTCTACCAGGGGGAAGGCAGTACTTC.

The chain carries TRBV5-4 and TRBJ1-1; the match to TRBD1 covers 9 bases. The junction had 6 bases not matched to a gene; V was cut back by 4 bases and J by 5 bases. This CDR3 has 14 amino acids. Germline CDR1 and CDR2: SGHNT and YYREEE (reference sequence). CDR3 protein: CASSPRDRDTEAFF. The CDR3 DNA is TGTGCCAGCAGCCCCCGGGACAGGGATACTGAAGCTTTCTTT.

The CDR3 sequence is CSGAPQGETQYF. The DNA for the CDR3 is TGCAGCGGGGCTCCCCAGGGAGAGACCCAGTACTTC. This chain joins TRBV29-1 and TRBJ2-5; tentatively, D is TRBD1 (5 bases). Germline V gene lookup returns CDR1 SQVTM and CDR2 ANQGSEA. The CDR3 loop spans 12 amino acids. V lost 7 bases to trimming and J lost 4 bases, with 13 bases between them. Full variable domain (missing parts from reference TRBV29-1 and TRBJ2-5): SAVISQKPSRDICQRGTSLTIQCQVDSQVTMMFWYRQQPGQSLTLIATANQGSEATYESGFVIDKFPISRPNLTFSTLTVSNMSPEDSSIYLCSGAPQGETQYFGPGTRLLVL.